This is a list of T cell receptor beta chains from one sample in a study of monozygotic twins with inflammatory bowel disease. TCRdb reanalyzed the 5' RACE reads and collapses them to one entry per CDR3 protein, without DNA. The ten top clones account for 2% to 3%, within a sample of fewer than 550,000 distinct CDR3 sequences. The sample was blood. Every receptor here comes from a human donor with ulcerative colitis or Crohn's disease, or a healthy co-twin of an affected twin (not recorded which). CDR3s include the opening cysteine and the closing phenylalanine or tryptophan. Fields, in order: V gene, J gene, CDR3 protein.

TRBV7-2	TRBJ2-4	CASSLSLAGGRIQYF
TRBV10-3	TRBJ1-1	CAISDRVGTEAFF
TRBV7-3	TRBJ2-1	CASSPGTGSNEQFF
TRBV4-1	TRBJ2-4	CASSQLQQRGWEQYF
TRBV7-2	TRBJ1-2	CASSLLFPSGYTF
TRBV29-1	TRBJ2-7	CSVAFQSAYEQYF
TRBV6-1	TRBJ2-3	CASSLWRGAGTDTQYF
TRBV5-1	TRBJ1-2	CASSLTGGGYTF
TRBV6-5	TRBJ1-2	CASSYGATRTVGYTF
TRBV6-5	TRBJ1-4	CASSYRPRDEKLFF
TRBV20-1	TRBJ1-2	CSALSGGNYGYTF
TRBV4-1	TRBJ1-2	CASSQDWQGALGYTF
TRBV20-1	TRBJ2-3	CSVPTEIFTDTQYF
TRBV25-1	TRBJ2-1	CASSAPVARVMGDEQFF
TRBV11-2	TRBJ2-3	CASSEGGNTQYF
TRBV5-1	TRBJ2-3	CASSPTGLAGGGSTDTQYF
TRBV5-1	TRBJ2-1	CASSPEGGDTYNEQFF
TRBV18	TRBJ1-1	CASSPSILMGDTEAFF
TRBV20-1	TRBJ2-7	CSADSSSGEQYF
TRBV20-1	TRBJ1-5	CSASEMGGGNQPQHF
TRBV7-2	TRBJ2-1	CASSRVGTSGTYNEQFF
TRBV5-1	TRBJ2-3	CASSFTSGPSTDTQYF
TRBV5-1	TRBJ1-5	CASSFEGPYSNQPQHF
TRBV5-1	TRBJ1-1	CASSPTLWNTEAFF
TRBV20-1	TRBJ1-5	CSASPDRDQPQHF
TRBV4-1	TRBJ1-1	CASSQGGGANTEAFF
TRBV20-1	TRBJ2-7	CSAPVGTGGNEQYF
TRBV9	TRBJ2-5	CASSGGTSGINQETQYF
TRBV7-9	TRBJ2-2	CASSLRGDTGELFF
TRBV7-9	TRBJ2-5	CASSLGTGEETQYF
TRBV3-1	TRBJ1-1	CASSQVEVNTEAFF
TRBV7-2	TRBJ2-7	CASSTRTANGEQYF
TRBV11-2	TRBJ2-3	CASSLARQGTDTQYF
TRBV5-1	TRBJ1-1	CASSLSVGGGTEAFF
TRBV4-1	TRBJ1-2	CASSQATEIYGYTF
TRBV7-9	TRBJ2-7	CASSPGLGPYEQYF
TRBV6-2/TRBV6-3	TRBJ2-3	CASMETGTSGIHGTQYF
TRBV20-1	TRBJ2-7	CSAREVRQSDSYEQYF
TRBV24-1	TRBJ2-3	CATKGAAGGLDTQYF
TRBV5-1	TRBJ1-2	CASSFQGNNYGYTF
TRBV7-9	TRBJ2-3	CASSHISGGEDTQYF
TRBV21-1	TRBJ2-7	CASSKTPAAARYEQYF
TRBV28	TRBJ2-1	CASSLESGRIDEQFF
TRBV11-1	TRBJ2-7	CASSHGTGYFYEQYF
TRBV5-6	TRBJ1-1	CASRTGQGRMNTEAFF
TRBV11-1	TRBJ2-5	CASSLAPTPGGPQETQYF
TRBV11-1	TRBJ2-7	CASSPIRRTGTSSPYEQYF
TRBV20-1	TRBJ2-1	CSAGGRRENEQFF
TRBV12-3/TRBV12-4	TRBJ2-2	CASTTELAGGNYGAGELFF
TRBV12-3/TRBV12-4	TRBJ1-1	CASSFGEVGTEAFF
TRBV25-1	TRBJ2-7	CASSDGGEQYF
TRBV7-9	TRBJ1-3	CASSLDRGVGGNTIYF
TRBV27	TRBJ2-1	CASSLGASGSYNEQFF
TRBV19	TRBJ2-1	CASVTSWNEQFF